This T cell receptor (beta chain) was captured by sequencing in a study of T cells in localized non-small cell lung cancer. Study outcomes and limitations: The study detected a median around 61 of the top 100 tumor clones in adjacent lung. Because only a single region of the tumor was sequenced, heterogeneity remains possible.

The protocol was immunoSEQ multiplex PCR, while the TCRdb copy is restricted to in-frame clones and leaves out a portion. The top ten hold around 1.7% of the sample, which has about 130,000 clones, roughly 90% seen once. Looked up from germline, CDR1 is ENHRY and CDR2 is SYGVKD. With V trimmed by 2 bases and J by 7 bases, 10 bases remained unmatched. The CDR3 sequence is 16 residues long. In regard to this clone: Antigen: not known.

This sample comprised peripheral blood, obtained before any cancer treatment. The J gene is TRBJ1-5, the V gene TRBV10-3; 8 bases agree with TRBD1. This TCR came from an older female donor with stage I lung adenocarcinoma. CDR3 amino acids: CAISEPTGAGSQPQHF. The CDR3 DNA is TGTGCCATCAGTGAGCCGACAGGGGCAGGCAGCCAGCCCCAGCATTTT.